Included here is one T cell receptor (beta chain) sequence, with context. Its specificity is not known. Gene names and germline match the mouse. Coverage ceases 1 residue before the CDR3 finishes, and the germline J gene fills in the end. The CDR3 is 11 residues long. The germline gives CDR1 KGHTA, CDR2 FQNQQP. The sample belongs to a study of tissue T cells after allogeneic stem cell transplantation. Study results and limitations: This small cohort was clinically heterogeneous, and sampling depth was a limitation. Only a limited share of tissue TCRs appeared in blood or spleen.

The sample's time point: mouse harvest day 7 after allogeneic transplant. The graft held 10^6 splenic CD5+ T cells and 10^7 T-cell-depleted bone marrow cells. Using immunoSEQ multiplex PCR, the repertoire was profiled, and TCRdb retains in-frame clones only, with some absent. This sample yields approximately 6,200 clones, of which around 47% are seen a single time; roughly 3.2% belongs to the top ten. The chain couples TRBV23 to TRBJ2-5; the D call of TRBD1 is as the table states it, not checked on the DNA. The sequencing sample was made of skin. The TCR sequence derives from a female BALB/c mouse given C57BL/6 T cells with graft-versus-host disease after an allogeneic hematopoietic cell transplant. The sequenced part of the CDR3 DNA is TGCTCCAGCACCCTAGGAGACACCCAGTAC. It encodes CSSTLGDTQY. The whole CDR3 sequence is CSSTLGDTQYF.